These T cell receptor beta chains were read from a single sample in a study of blood T cell repertoires in COVID-19. TCRdb's table, derived via immunoSEQ multiplex PCR, lists solely in-frame clones and lacks some. This table has 400,000 to 550,000 clones, 75% to 90% appearing once. Material: peripheral blood. These receptors originate from a woman aged 25 to 39 with acute or convalescent COVID-19. Each CDR3 is given without its conserved first and last residue. The D gene is left open where the match is weak.

D gene: TRBD1; V gene: TRBV18; J gene: TRBJ2-7; CDR3 protein: ASSGGQGLTYEQY
D gene: .; V gene: TRBV6-5; J gene: TRBJ1-4; CDR3 protein: ASGSPGTTNEKLF
D gene: TRBD1; V gene: TRBV25-1; J gene: TRBJ1-1; CDR3 protein: ASSEFFDREGAF
D gene: TRBD1; V gene: TRBV28; J gene: TRBJ2-6; CDR3 protein: ASTEGADRVPSGANVLT
D gene: TRBD1; V gene: TRBV6-5; J gene: TRBJ2-5; CDR3 protein: ASSYQTGARETQY
D gene: .; V gene: TRBV30; J gene: TRBJ1-6; CDR3 protein: AWDKNSPLH
D gene: .; V gene: TRBV4-1; J gene: TRBJ1-4; CDR3 protein: ASSPGTRGEKLF
D gene: TRBD1; V gene: TRBV6-5; J gene: TRBJ1-2; CDR3 protein: ASSYWDRGNYGYT
D gene: .; V gene: TRBV7-9; J gene: TRBJ1-6; CDR3 protein: ASSKTGNSYNSPLH
D gene: .; V gene: TRBV11-2; J gene: TRBJ1-1; CDR3 protein: ASSPGVTEAF
D gene: .; V gene: TRBV19; J gene: TRBJ1-5; CDR3 protein: ASSIQAYQPQH
D gene: TRBD2; V gene: TRBV2; J gene: TRBJ2-7; CDR3 protein: AILGTSGSYEQY
D gene: TRBD2; V gene: TRBV3-1/TRBV3-2; J gene: TRBJ2-5; CDR3 protein: ASSQEGLTLAGGQETQY
D gene: TRBD1; V gene: TRBV30; J gene: TRBJ2-7; CDR3 protein: AWSDGQGSYEQY
D gene: .; V gene: TRBV10-3; J gene: TRBJ2-7; CDR3 protein: ATTGLNEQY